One sample yielded the 27 T cell receptor beta chains listed below, sequenced in a study of human T cells and chemical hapten exposure. MiXCR, run by TCRdb on the RACE reads, gives a single entry per CDR3 protein. The top ten hold around 3.1% of the sample, which has around 95,000 distinct CDR3 sequences, 11% seen once. Indicated time point: pre-sensitization, week 0. Treatment of the sample: therapeutic diphenylcyclopropenone sensitization with weekly scalp DPC. The sequencing here drew on whole blood, taken in connection with sensitization to the hapten diphenylcyclopropenone (DPC). The receptors shown here come from an older woman with alopecia areata. Some clones in this sample may be carry-over from other donors' samples.

Ten or more counts support this clonotype. CDR3 region: CASSPAYRESGNTIYF. CDR3 nucleotides: TGTGCCAGCAGCCCAGCTTACAGGGAATCTGGAAACACCATATATTTT. The gene calls are TRBV7-8 and TRBJ1-3; D is perhaps TRBD1 (6 bases). The V end was cut by 5 bases, the J end by 1 base, with 15 bases between. The germline V gene has CDR1 SGHVS and CDR2 FQNEAQ. This CDR3 region has 16 residues. Variable domain in full (rest from reference TRBV7-8 and TRBJ1-3): GAGVSQSPRYKVAKRGQDVALRCDPISGHVSLFWYQQALGQGPEFLTYFQNEAQLDKSGLPSDRFFAERPEGSVSTLKIQRTQQEDSAVYLCASSPAYRESGNTIYFGEGSWLTVV.

This clonotype was seen a few times. The CDR3 reads CSVYDTGPNEQFF. In nucleotides, the CDR3 is TGCAGCGTTTACGACACAGGCCCTAATGAGCAGTTCTTC. The chain carries TRBV29-1 and TRBJ2-1, with D possibly TRBD1 on 5 matching bases. The germline gives CDR1 SQVTM, CDR2 ANQGSEA. The V gene lost 5 bases and the J gene lost 7 bases, with 15 bases spanning the gap. This CDR3 is built from 13 residues.

This clonotype has ten or more counts. The rearrangement joins TRBV5-4 to TRBJ2-5; D is unresolved. The germline V gene encodes CDR1 SGHNT and CDR2 YYREEE (reference sequence). V lost 4 bases and J lost 4, with 14 bases in between. There are 14 residues in the CDR3. CDR3 bases: TGTGCCAGCAGCCAATTCCCCTCGGTAGAGACCCAGTACTTC. This gives the protein CASSQFPSVETQYF. Full variable domain (rest looked up from reference TRBV5-4 and TRBJ2-5): ETGVTQSPTHLIKTRGQQVTLRCSSQSGHNTVSWYQQALGQGPQFIFQYYREEENGRGNFPPRFSGLQFPNYSSELNVNALELDDSALYLCASSQFPSVETQYFGPGTRLLVL.

This clonotype was seen at least ten times. V is TRBV3-1 and J is TRBJ2-7; 7 bases line up with TRBD2. This CDR3 has 17 amino acids. Germline V CDR1 and CDR2: LGHDT, YNNKEL (reference sequence). The V gene end was trimmed by 2 bases and the J gene end by 2 bases; junction bases not matched to a gene: 12. The CDR3 here is CASSQSFRGVDPYEQYF. CDR3 bases: TGTGCCAGCAGCCAATCGTTTCGGGGGGTCGATCCCTACGAGCAGTACTTC.

This clonotype occurred a few times. This rearrangement joins TRBV6-5 to TRBJ2-7; 7 bases match TRBD2. Germline V gene lookup returns CDR1 MNHEY and CDR2 SVGAGI. The CDR3 is 18 residues long. The V and J ends lost 2 bases and 9 bases, in that order; junction bases with no gene match: 22. The CDR3, as DNA: TGTGCCAGCAGTTACCTCCGACTAGCAGGGCCGCACCTGTTGGCGCAGTACTTC. It yields the protein CASSYLRLAGPHLLAQYF.

The chain is built from TRBV12-3 or TRBV12-4 and TRBJ1-1, with D tentatively TRBD1 (6 bases). The V and J ends lost 5 bases and 0 bases respectively, with 10 bases between them. The CDR3 sequence is 14 residues long. DNA of the CDR3: TGTGCCAGCAGTGCACAGGGTATGAACACTGAAGCTTTCTTT. Translating it yields CASSAQGMNTEAFF.

The J gene is TRBJ2-1, the V gene TRBV7-9; D gene unclear. Germline CDR1 reads SEHNR; CDR2 reads FQNEAQ (reference sequence). V was clipped by 0 bases and J by 7 bases, with 19 bases between them. The CDR3 spans 17 residues. DNA of the CDR3: TGTGCCAGCAGCTTAGCCGTCTTGGCGGTGAAGGAAAATGAGCAGTTCTTC. It specifies CASSLAVLAVKENEQFF.

Details on this clonotype: The junction and the germline gene differ at one end; a read error may be behind it. V is TRBV7-2 and J is TRBJ2-1, with 14 bases fitting TRBD2. The CDR3 has 15 residues. The germline V gene encodes CDR1 SGHTA and CDR2 FQGNSA. DNA of the CDR3: TGTGCCAGCAGCTCGGGACTAGCGGGGGACAATGAGCAGCTCTTC. As protein: CASSSGLAGDNEQLF.

This clonotype occurred many times. This rearrangement joins TRBV4-2 to TRBJ2-2; D is possibly TRBD1 (5 bases). CDR1 is LGHNA, CDR2 YNFKEQ, per germline. V was pared by 4 bases and J by 0 bases, with 12 bases between. The length of the CDR3 is 16 residues. Written as DNA, the CDR3 is TGTGCCAGCAGCCGTTTTGGGGCAACGAACACCGGGGAGCTGTTTTTT. Protein sequence: CASSRFGATNTGELFF.

The table lists this clonotype with a few counts. DNA for the CDR3: TGTGCCAGCAGTGGCGGGGGGGCCGCAGAGACCCAGTACTTC. This codes for CASSGGGAAETQYF. The chain has TRBV2 and TRBJ2-5; 9 positions match TRBD2. The CDR3 is made up of 14 amino acids. Trimming took 4 bases from V and 4 from J; bases not matched to a gene: 4. The V gene's germline CDR1 is SNHLY and CDR2 FYNNEI.

The V and J genes are TRBV6-6 and TRBJ1-2, with 8 positions matching TRBD1. Germline CDR1 reads MNHNY; CDR2 reads SVGAGI (reference sequence). The CDR3 extends over 16 amino acids. The V gene end was trimmed by 0 bases and the J gene end by 3 bases; junction bases not matched to a gene: 6. CDR3 nucleotide sequence: TGTGCCAGCAGTTACTCCTACAGGGGGGCCGACTATGGCTACACCTTC. It translates to CASSYSYRGADYGYTF.

The rearrangement joins TRBV10-2 to TRBJ2-5, with 10 bases aligning to TRBD2. J was trimmed by 1 base and V by 10 bases; bases with no gene match: 9. The CDR3 extends over 15 amino acids. CDR1 is WSHSY, CDR2 SAAADI, per germline. In DNA form, the CDR3 reads TGCGCCACCAGGGGGGCTAGCGGGGGCCAAGAGACCCAGTACTTC. The encoded protein is CATRGASGGQETQYF.

This clonotype appeared many times. The chain links TRBV7-8 to TRBJ1-4; D not resolved. V lost 4 bases to trimming and J lost 0 bases, with 15 bases between them. The CDR3 is made up of 17 amino acids. Germline V CDR1 and CDR2: SGHVS, FQNEAQ. CDR3 in amino acids: CASSSSPESATNEKLFF. CDR3 in DNA: TGTGCCAGCAGCTCTAGCCCAGAAAGTGCAACTAATGAAAAACTGTTTTTT.

This clonotype was picked up a small number of times. The chain joins TRBV4-1 to TRBJ2-7; 12 nucleotides match TRBD2. CDR1 is MGHRA, CDR2 YSYEKL, per germline. J was trimmed by 6 bases and V by 0 bases; bases with no gene match: 3. The CDR3 is 15 amino acids. This CDR3 reads CASSQDSLAGGEQYF. In nucleotides, the CDR3 is TGCGCCAGCAGCCAAGATTCACTAGCGGGGGGCGAGCAGTACTTC.

This clonotype was recorded many times. The V gene is TRBV6-5, the J gene TRBJ2-5; D is possibly TRBD1 or TRBD2 (5 bases each). Trimming shortened V by 11 bases and J by 2 bases, and 15 bases separated the two germline ends. This CDR3 spans 13 amino acids. Germline V gives CDR1 MNHEY, CDR2 SVGAGI. CDR3 DNA sequence: TGTGCCGCGGGCCGGGACGGTCAAGAGACCCAGTACTTC. It specifies CAAGRDGQETQYF.

This clonotype was detected many times. The CDR3 here is CASSLSDRPNYGYTF. The CDR3 nucleotides read TGTGCCAGCAGTTTGTCCGACAGACCCAACTATGGCTACACCTTC. This chain connects TRBV12-3 or TRBV12-4 to TRBJ1-2, with D maybe TRBD1 (5 bases). This CDR3 is 15 amino acids long. V lost 3 bases and J lost 2, with 13 bases in between.

Ten or more counts support this clonotype. This chain uses TRBV6-5 with TRBJ1-4; 9 positions match TRBD1. CDR1 MNHEY and CDR2 SVGAGI come from the germline V gene. Germline trimming cut 2 bases from V and 7 bases from J; bases unmatched to any gene: 5. There are 15 residues in the CDR3. DNA for the CDR3: TGTGCCAGCAGTTACGGGGACAGGGAAGTTGAAAAACTGTTTTTT. Translating gives CASSYGDREVEKLFF.

The sample holds many counts of this clonotype. The chain carries TRBV2 and TRBJ1-1; D is possibly TRBD1 (5 bases). Germline CDR1 and CDR2: SNHLY and FYNNEI. V shed 8 bases and J shed 3 bases, with 13 bases lying between them. The length of the CDR3 is 13 residues. Written as DNA, the CDR3 is TGTGCCAGCTTGGCAGGGAGGTACACTGAAGCTTTCTTT. Translation gives CASLAGRYTEAFF.

A few counts support this clonotype. This chain links TRBV29-1 with TRBJ2-2; possibly TRBD1 for D (6 bases). V shed 3 bases and J shed 0 bases, with 11 bases lying between them. CDR1 and CDR2 from the germline V gene are SQVTM and ANQGSEA. CDR3 length: 15 amino acids. The CDR3 region is CSVDGTGTNTGELFF. Written as DNA, the CDR3 is TGCAGCGTTGATGGAACAGGGACGAACACCGGGGAGCTGTTTTTT.

This clonotype was counted at least ten times. The rearrangement links TRBV3-1 to TRBJ1-1, with unresolved D. Germline V gene data show CDR1 as LGHDT and CDR2 as YNNKEL (reference sequence). The ends were cut back, 1 base at V and 6 bases at J, with 15 bases in the middle. CDR3 length equals 15 residues. CDR3 DNA: TGTGCCAGCAGCCAAGGTAGTAGGGCTTGGGCTGAAGCTTTCTTT. This encodes CASSQGSRAWAEAFF. Full variable domain (missing parts from reference TRBV3-1 and TRBJ1-1): DTAVSQTPKYLVTQMGNDKSIKCEQNLGHDTMYWYKQDSKKFLKIMFSYNNKELIINETVPNRFSPKSPDKAHLNLHINSLELGDSAVYFCASSQGSRAWAEAFFGQGTRLTVV.

This clonotype occurred many times. The CDR3 is CASSQDGRVGESYNEQFF. For the CDR3, the DNA is TGCGCCAGCAGCCAAGATGGACGGGTCGGCGAATCCTACAATGAGCAGTTCTTC. V and J are TRBV4-1 and TRBJ2-1; no firm D call. Germline loops: CDR1 MGHRA, CDR2 YSYEKL. Trimming left V 0 bases short and J 1 base short, with 16 bases between. The CDR3 is made up of 18 amino acids.

This clonotype was seen at least ten times. The chain joins TRBV20-1 to TRBJ2-5; 9 bases line up with TRBD1. The V and J ends lost 0 bases and 5 bases, in that order; junction bases with no gene match: 10. This CDR3 has 16 residues. Germline V gene lookup returns CDR1 DFQATT and CDR2 SNEGSKA (reference sequence). CDR3 bases: TGCAGTGCTAGAGACCCCTTACAGGGGGCCGGGGAGACCCAGTACTTC. Encoded protein: CSARDPLQGAGETQYF.

V and J are TRBV5-1 and TRBJ2-1, with D tentatively TRBD1 or TRBD2 (5 bases each). The V end was cut by 3 bases, the J end by 11 bases, with 12 bases between. This CDR3 is built from 12 residues. CDR1 and CDR2 from the germline V gene are SGHRS and YFSETQ. CDR3 nucleotide sequence: TGCGCCAGCAGCTATCCCGGGGCCCAGCAGTTCTTC. This gives the protein CASSYPGAQQFF.

This rearrangement joins TRBV12-5 to TRBJ2-1; TRBD2 aligns across 14 bases. J gave up 10 bases and V 5 bases, and 4 bases lay outside the gene matches. The V gene's germline CDR1 is LGHNT and CDR2 FRNRAP. This CDR3 is 14 amino acids long. The CDR3 here is CASGPTSGGGEQFF. DNA of the CDR3: TGTGCTAGTGGTCCGACTAGCGGGGGGGGCGAGCAGTTCTTC.

This chain links TRBV9 with TRBJ2-7; 8 bases line up with TRBD1. The CDR3 extends over 14 amino acids. Trimming at V came to 4 bases and at J to 2 bases, leaving 5 bases not matched to a gene. CDR1 is SGDLS, CDR2 YYNGEE, per germline. CDR3 DNA: TGTGCCAGCAGCTTCGGGACAGGAACCTACGAGCAGTACTTC. Its translation: CASSFGTGTYEQYF.

The gene calls are TRBV15 and TRBJ1-1; D is unresolved. CDR1 LNHNV and CDR2 YYDKDF come from the germline V gene (reference sequence). V lost 5 bases, J lost 2 bases, and 9 bases lay in between. The CDR3 spans 13 residues. DNA of the CDR3: TGTGCCACCAGCCCCTACAGTAACACTGAAGCTTTCTTT. It translates to CATSPYSNTEAFF.

V and J are TRBV2 and TRBJ1-6; the D gene is possibly TRBD1 (6 bases). Trimming shortened V by 2 bases and J by 6 bases, and 8 bases separated the two germline ends. The V gene's germline CDR1 is SNHLY and CDR2 FYNNEI. The CDR3 consists of 14 residues. The CDR3 DNA reads TGTGCCAGCAGTGAACAGGGGCTTAATTCACCCCTCCACTTT. Translation gives CASSEQGLNSPLHF.